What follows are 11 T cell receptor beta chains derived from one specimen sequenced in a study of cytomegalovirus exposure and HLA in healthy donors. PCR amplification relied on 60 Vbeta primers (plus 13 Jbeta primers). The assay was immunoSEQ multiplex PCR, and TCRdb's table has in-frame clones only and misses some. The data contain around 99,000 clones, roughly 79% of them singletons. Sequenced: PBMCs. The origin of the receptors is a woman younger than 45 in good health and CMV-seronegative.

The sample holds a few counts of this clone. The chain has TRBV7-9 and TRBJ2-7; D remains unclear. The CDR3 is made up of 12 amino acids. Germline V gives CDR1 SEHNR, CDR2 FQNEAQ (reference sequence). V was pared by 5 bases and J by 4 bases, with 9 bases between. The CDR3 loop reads CASSIDGYEQYF. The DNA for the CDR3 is TGTGCCAGCAGCATAGACGGGTACGAGCAGTACTTC. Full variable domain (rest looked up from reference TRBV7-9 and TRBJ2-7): DTGVSQNPRHKITKRGQNVTFRCDPISEHNRLYWYRQTLGQGPEFLTYFQNEAQLEKSRLLSDRFSAERPKGSFSTLEIQRTEQGDSAMYLCASSIDGYEQYFGPGTRLTVT.

The CDR3 protein is CASSKETSGRGSGELFF. As DNA, the CDR3 is TGTGCCAGCAGCAAAGAAACTAGCGGGAGGGGGTCCGGGGAGCTGTTTTTT. This chain connects TRBV21-1 to TRBJ2-2; the tabulated D call, TRBD2, remains unverified against the DNA. TRBV21-1 is marked as a pseudogene. The CDR3 loop spans 17 amino acids.

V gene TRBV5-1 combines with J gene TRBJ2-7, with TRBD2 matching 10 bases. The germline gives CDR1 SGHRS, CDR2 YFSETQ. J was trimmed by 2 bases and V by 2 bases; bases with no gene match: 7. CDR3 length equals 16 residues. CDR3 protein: CASSFRQGTSAYEQYF. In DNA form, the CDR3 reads TGCGCCAGCAGCTTTAGACAGGGGACTAGCGCCTACGAGCAGTACTTC.

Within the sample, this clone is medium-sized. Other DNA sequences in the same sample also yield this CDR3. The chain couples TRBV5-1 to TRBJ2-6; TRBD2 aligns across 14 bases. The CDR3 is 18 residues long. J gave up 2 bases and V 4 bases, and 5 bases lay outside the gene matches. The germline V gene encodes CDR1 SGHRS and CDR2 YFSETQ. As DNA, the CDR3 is TGCGCCAGCAGCGCTGGGACTAGCGGGAGCCCTGGGGCCAACGTCCTGACTTTC. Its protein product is CASSAGTSGSPGANVLTF.

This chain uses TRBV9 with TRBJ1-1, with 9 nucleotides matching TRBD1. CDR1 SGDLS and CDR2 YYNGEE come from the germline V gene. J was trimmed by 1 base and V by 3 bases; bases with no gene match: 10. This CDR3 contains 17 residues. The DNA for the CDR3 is TGTGCCAGCAGCGGGGCAGGCCGGACAGGGGAGAACACTGAAGCTTTCTTT. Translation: CASSGAGRTGENTEAFF.

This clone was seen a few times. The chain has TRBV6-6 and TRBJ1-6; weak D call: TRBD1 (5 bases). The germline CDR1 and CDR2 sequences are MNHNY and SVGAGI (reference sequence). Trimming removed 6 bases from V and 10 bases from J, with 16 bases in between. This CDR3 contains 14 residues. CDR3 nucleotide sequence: TGTGCCAGCAGCCCCAGGGCATCGTCCTCACCCCTCCACTTT. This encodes CASSPRASSSPLHF.

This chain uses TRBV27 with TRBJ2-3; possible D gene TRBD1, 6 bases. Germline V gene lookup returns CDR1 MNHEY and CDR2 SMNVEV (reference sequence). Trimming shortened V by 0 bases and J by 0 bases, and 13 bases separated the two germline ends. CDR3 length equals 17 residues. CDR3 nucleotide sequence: TGTGCCAGCAGTTTATCCCCGGGACATCTTAGCACAGATACGCAGTATTTT. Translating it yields CASSLSPGHLSTDTQYF.

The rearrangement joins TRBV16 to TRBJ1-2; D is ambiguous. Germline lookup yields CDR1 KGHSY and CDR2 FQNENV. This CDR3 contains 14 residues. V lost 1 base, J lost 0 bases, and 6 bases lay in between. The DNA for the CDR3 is TGTGCCAGCAGCCAATATTCTTCTAACTATGGCTACACCTTC. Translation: CASSQYSSNYGYTF.

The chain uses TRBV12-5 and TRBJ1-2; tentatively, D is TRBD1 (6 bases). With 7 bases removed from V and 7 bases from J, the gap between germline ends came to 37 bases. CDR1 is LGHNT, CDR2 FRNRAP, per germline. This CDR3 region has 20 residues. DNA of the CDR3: TGTGCTAGTGACCCGACAGGTGGGAGGGGGGCGCGAGCGAGCGAGCTTGGCTACACCTTC. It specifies CASDPTGGRGARASELGYTF.

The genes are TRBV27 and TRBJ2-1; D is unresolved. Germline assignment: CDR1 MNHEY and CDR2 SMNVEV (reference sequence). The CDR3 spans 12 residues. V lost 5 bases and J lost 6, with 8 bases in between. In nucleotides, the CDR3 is TGTGCCAGCAGTCCCCTTTCCAATGAGCAGTTCTTC. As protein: CASSPLSNEQFF.

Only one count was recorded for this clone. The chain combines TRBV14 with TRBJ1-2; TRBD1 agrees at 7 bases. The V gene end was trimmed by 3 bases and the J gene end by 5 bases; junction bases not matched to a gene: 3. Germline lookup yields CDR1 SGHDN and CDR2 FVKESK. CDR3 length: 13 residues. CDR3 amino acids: CASSQGQQYGYTF. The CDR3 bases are TGTGCCAGCAGCCAGGGACAGCAATATGGCTACACCTTC.